This entry concerns a single T cell receptor beta chain. V was cut by 2 bases and J by 2 bases, with 7 bases left in between. The CDR3 loop spans 13 amino acids. Germline V CDR1 and CDR2: LNHDA, SQIVND (reference sequence). Seattle's cohort entered during active infection and was followed longitudinally. Method: immunoSEQ multiplex PCR; TCRdb's copy keeps in-frame clones and lacks some. This table has some 210,000 clones, roughly 90% appearing once. This sample was taken from a study of blood T cell repertoires in COVID-19. Across the whole study: Italy, Spain and the United States were the sources of the convalescent and acute COVID-19 samples. In each case, the material was cDNA or gDNA derived from T cells, B-cell-depleted T cells, or PBMCs.

V usage is TRBV19 and J usage is TRBJ2-7; D unclear. This clonotype was sampled from a man aged 60 to 75 with COVID-19, enrolled during active disease. Sequences were obtained from peripheral blood. CDR3: CASSITETYEQYF. For the CDR3, the DNA is TGTGCCAGTAGTATAACTGAGACCTACGAGCAGTACTTC.